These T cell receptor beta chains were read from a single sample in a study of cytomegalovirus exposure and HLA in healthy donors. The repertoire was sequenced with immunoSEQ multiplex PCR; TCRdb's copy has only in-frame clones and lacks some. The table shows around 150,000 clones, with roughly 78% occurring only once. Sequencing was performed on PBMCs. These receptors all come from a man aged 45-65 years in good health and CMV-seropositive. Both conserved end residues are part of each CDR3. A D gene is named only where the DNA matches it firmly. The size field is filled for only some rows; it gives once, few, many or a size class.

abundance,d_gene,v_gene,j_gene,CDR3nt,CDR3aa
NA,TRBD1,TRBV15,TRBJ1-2,TGTGCCACCAGCAGAGGGACAGGGTATGGCTACACCTTC,CATSRGTGYGYTF
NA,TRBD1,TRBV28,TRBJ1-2,TGTGCCAGCAGTTCCGGACAGGGATGGGCTATAGACTATGGCTACACCTTC,CASSSGQGWAIDYGYTF
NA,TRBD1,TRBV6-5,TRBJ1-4,TGTGCCAGCAGTTCCTTCGGGACAGGGGATGAAAAACTGTTTTTT,CASSSFGTGDEKLFF
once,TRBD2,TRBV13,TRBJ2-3,TGTGCCACGCGGGTGGGGGGAGGGCCGCCAGATACGCAGTATTTT,CATRVGGGPPDTQYF
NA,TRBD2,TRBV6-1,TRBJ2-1,TGTGCCAGCAAGGTAGCGGGAGGGCGCAATGAGCAGTTCTTC,CASKVAGGRNEQFF
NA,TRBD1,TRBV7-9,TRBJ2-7,TGTTCCAGCAGCTTAGCGCAATGGCGGACAGGGGGACCCTACGAGCAGTACTTC,CSSSLAQWRTGGPYEQYF
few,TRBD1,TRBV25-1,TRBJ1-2,TGTGCCAGCTACGGACAGGGGTCGGACTATGGCTACACCTTC,CASYGQGSDYGYTF
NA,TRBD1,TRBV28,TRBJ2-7,TGTGCCACCAGGGGGCTCTACGAGCAGTACTTC,CATRGLYEQYF
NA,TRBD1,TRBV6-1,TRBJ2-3,TGTGCCAGCAGTCGGACAGGCCCCACAGATACGCAGTATTTT,CASSRTGPTDTQYF
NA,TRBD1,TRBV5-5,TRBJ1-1,TGTGCCAGCAGCTTGGGGATGTCAGGGGGCACTGAAGCTTTCTTT,CASSLGMSGGTEAFF
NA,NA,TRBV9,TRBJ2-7,TGTGCCAGCAGCGTCGACCTAACGGGTATTTACGAGCAGTACTTC,CASSVDLTGIYEQYF
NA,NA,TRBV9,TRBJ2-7,TGTGCCAGCAGCCCCCGACTCCAGAACGACTACGAGCAGTACTTC,CASSPRLQNDYEQYF
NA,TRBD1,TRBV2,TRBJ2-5,TGTGCCAGCAGCTATGGACAGGGTCGTCGGGAGACCCAGTACTTC,CASSYGQGRRETQYF
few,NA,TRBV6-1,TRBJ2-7,TGTGCCAGCGATGTAGGGGCTTACGAGCAGTACTTC,CASDVGAYEQYF
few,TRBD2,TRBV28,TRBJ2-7,TGTGCCAGCAGTTTCTCCGATATAGCGGGGGCCTACGAGCAGTACTTC,CASSFSDIAGAYEQYF
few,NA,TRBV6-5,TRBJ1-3,TGTGCCAGTGCGGGCGCAGGAAACACCATATATTTT,CASAGAGNTIYF
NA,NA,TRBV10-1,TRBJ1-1,TGCGCCAGCAGTGAGAATCCGGGAATCACTGAAGCTTTCTTT,CASSENPGITEAFF
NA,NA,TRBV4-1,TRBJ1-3,TGCGCCAGCAGCCGGACGGGATTAGAGTATGGAAACACCATATATTTT,CASSRTGLEYGNTIYF
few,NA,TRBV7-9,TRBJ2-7,TGTGCCAGCAGCTTAGTTCTTTACGAGCAGTACTTC,CASSLVLYEQYF
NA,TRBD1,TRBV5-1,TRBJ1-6,TGCGCCAGCAGCGAGACGGGACAGGGTTATTCACCCCTCCACTTT,CASSETGQGYSPLHF
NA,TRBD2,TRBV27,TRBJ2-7,TGTGCCAGCAGTTTAGTGGCGGGAGCGCCGTACGAGCAGTACTTC,CASSLVAGAPYEQYF
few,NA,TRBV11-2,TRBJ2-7,TGTGCCAGCAGCTTCCTCTTTAGCGGAGCGGGCGAAGGATACGAGCAGTACTTC,CASSFLFSGAGEGYEQYF
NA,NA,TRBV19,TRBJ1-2,TGTGCCAGTAGTCCGACTGCGGACTATGGCTACACCTTC,CASSPTADYGYTF
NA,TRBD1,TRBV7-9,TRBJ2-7,TGTTCCAGCAGCCGGGACAGCTTCTACGAGCAGTACTTC,CSSSRDSFYEQYF
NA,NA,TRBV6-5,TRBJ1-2,TGTGCCAGCAGCCAACAAACCGGGACAAACTATGGCTACACCTTC,CASSQQTGTNYGYTF
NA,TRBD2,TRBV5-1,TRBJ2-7,TGCGCCAGCAGCTGGGGACTAGTCGACGAGCAGTACTTC,CASSWGLVDEQYF
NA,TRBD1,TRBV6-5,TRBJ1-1,TGTGCCAGCAGTTCCCCCGACAGGGTGATTTTCTTT,CASSSPDRVIFF
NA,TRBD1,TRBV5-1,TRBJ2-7,TGCGCCAGCAGAACCGGGACAGGGGGCGAGCAGTACTTC,CASRTGTGGEQYF
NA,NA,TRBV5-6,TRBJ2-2,TGTGCCAGCAGCTTAGTCCTAATCGGGGAGCTGTTTTTT,CASSLVLIGELFF
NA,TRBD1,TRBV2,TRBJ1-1,TGTGCCAGCAGTCCTAGGACAGGGGCTAGGAGAACTGAAGCTTTCTTT,CASSPRTGARRTEAFF
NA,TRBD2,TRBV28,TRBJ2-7,TGTGCCAGCCGCTGGGGGGGTTCGACGGGCGAGCAGTACTTC,CASRWGGSTGEQYF
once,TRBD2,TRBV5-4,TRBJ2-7,TGTGCCAGCAACAAATACCCGACTAGCGGGATTTTCAACGAGCAGTACTTC,CASNKYPTSGIFNEQYF
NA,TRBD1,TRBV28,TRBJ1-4,TGTGCCAGCAGCTCCCGAGGGACAGGGGGCCGGGATGAAAAACTGTTTTTT,CASSSRGTGGRDEKLFF
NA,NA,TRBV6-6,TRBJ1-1,TGTGCCAGCAGTGACAGCTCCACTGAAGCTTTCTTT,CASSDSSTEAFF
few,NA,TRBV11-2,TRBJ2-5,TGTGCCAGCAGCTTAGATTCCGAGCAGGGGGGAGGAGAGACCCAGTACTTC,CASSLDSEQGGGETQYF
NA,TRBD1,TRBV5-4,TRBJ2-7,TGTGCCAGCAGCCACCGGGACAGGTCGTTCCACGAGCAGTACTTC,CASSHRDRSFHEQYF
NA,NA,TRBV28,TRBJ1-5,TGTGCCAGCAGCTCTACAGACAGTTATCAGCCCCAGCATTTT,CASSSTDSYQPQHF
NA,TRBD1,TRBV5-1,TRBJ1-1,TGCGCCAGCAGCATAGGGACAGGGAGATCTGAAGCTTTCTTT,CASSIGTGRSEAFF
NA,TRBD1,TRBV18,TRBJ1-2,TGTGCCAGCTCACCCCCAGGGGGCGTCTATGGCTACACCTTC,CASSPPGGVYGYTF
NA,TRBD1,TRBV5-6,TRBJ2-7,TGTGCCAGCAGCACGGGGACAGTCTCCTACGAGCAGTACTTC,CASSTGTVSYEQYF
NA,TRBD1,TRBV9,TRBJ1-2,TGTGCCAGCAGCCAGGGGGCGGCTCAAGGCTATGGCTACACCTTC,CASSQGAAQGYGYTF
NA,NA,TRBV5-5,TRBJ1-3,TGTGCCAGCAGCTTTTCCCGGAGCCCCTCTGGAAACACCATATATTTT,CASSFSRSPSGNTIYF
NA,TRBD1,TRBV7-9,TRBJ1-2,TGTGCCAGCAGCCCCATGGGACAGGGATATGGCTACACCTTC,CASSPMGQGYGYTF
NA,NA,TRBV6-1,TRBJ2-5,TGTGCCAGCAGTAACCAGGGCTCTCAAGAGACCCAGTACTTC,CASSNQGSQETQYF
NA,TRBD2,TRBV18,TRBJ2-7,TGTGCCAGCTCAACAGGACTAGTTGCCTACGAGCAGTACTTC,CASSTGLVAYEQYF
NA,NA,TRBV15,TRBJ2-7,TGTGCCACCAGCAGAGAACAGGGCATCGAGCAGTACTTC,CATSREQGIEQYF
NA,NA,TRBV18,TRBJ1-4,TGTGCCAGCTCACCACAAAATGGGGCGAATGAAAAACTGTTTTTT,CASSPQNGANEKLFF
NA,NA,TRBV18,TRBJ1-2,TGTGCCAGCTCGCCCACGACAGCAAACTATGGCTACACCTTC,CASSPTTANYGYTF
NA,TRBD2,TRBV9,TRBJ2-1,TGTGCCAGCAGCGACCGACTAGCGGGAGATGAGCAGTTCTTC,CASSDRLAGDEQFF
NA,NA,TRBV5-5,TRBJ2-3,TGTGCCAGCAGCTTGGCGGGTCACCGCACAGATACGCAGTATTTT,CASSLAGHRTDTQYF
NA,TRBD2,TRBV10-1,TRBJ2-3,TGCGCCAGCAGTGATAGAGCGGGAGCCGCTACGCAGTATTTT,CASSDRAGAATQYF